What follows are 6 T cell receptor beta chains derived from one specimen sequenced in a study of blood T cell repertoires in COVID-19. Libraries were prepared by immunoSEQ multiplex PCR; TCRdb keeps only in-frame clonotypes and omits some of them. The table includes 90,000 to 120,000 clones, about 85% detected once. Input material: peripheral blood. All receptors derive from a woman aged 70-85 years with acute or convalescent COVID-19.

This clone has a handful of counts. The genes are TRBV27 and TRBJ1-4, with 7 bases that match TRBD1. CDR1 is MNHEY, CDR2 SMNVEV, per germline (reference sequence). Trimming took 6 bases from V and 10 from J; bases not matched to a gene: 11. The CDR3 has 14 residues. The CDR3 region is CASRINRGGGKLFF. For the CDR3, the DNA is TGTGCCAGCAGAATCAACAGGGGAGGAGGAAAACTGTTTTTT.

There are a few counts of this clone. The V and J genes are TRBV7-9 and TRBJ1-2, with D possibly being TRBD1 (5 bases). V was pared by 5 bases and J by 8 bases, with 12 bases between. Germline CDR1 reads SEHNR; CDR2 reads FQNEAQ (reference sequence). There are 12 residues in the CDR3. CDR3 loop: CASSHSKGGYTF. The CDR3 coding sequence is TGTGCCAGCAGCCATTCAAAGGGGGGCTACACCTTC. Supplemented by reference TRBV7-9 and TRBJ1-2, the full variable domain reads DTGVSQNPRHKITKRGQNVTFRCDPISEHNRLYWYRQTLGQGPEFLTYFQNEAQLEKSRLLSDRFSAERPKGSFSTLEIQRTEQGDSAMYLCASSHSKGGYTFGSGTRLTVV.

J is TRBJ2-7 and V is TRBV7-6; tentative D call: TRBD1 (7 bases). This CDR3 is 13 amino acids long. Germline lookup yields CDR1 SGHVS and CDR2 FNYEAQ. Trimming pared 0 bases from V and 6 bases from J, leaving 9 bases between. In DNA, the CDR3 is TGTGCCAGCAGCTTAGCGCAGGGGGGCGAGCAGTACTTC. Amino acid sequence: CASSLAQGGEQYF. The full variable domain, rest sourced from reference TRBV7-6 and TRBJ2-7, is GAGVSQSPRYKVTKRGQDVALRCDPISGHVSLYWYRQALGQGPEFLTYFNYEAQQDKSGLPNDRFSAERPEGSISTLTIQRTEQRDSAMYRCASSLAQGGEQYFGPGTRLTVT.

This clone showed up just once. The CDR3 reads CASSTPGQGYGYTF. Here the CDR3 DNA reads TGTGCCAGCAGTACTCCGGGACAGGGGTATGGCTACACCTTC. The chain uses TRBV28 and TRBJ1-2; the match to TRBD1 covers 10 bases. V dropped 5 bases and J dropped 5; count of bases not matched to a gene: 5. The CDR3 has 14 amino acids. Germline lookup yields CDR1 MDHEN and CDR2 SYDVKM.

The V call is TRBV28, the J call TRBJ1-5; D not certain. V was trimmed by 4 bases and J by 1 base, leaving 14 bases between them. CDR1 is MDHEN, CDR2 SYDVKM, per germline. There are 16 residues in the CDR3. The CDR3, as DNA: TGTGCCAGCAGTTCGGTTAGCCTCGGAAGCAATCAGCCCCAGCATTTT. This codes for CASSSVSLGSNQPQHF. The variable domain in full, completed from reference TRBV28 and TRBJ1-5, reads DVKVTQSSRYLVKRTGEKVFLECVQDMDHENMFWYRQDPGLGLRLIYFSYDVKMKEKGDIPEGYSVSREKKERFSLILESASTNQTSMYLCASSSVSLGSNQPQHFGDGTRLSIL.

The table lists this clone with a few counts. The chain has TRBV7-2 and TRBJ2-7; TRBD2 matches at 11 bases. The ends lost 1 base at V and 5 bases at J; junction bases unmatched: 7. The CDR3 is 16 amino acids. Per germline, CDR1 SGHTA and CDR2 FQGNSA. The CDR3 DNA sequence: TGTGCCAGCAGCTTAGTTGAGCTAGCGGGGGGCCACGAGCAGTACTTC. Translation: CASSLVELAGGHEQYF.